Presented here are 30 T cell receptor beta chains from one specimen sequenced in a study of neurological immune-mediated disorders. Time point in this sample: longitudinal time-point 3. TCRdb redid the calling of the 5' RACE reads with MiXCR, one entry per CDR3 protein. The table records about 49,000 distinct CDR3 sequences, roughly 8% of them present only once. The sample taken for sequencing was PBMCs. These receptors were collected from a woman aged 40 to 50 in good health.

The chain recombines TRBV4-2 with TRBJ1-1; D gene ambiguous. The CDR3 runs 13 residues. Trimming took 4 bases from V and 1 from J, leaving 7 bases between them. The germline CDR1 and CDR2 sequences are LGHNA and YNFKEQ. CDR3 DNA: TGTGCCAGCAGCCCGTTTGCGAACACTGAAGCTTTCTTT. Its translation: CASSPFANTEAFF.

This clonotype was seen ten or more times. This chain joins TRBV20-1 and TRBJ2-1; D gene uncertain. The CDR3 is 12 residues long. The V gene lost 1 base and the J gene lost 15 bases, with 16 bases spanning the gap. Germline V lookup: CDR1 DFQATT, CDR2 SNEGSKA (reference sequence). The CDR3 sequence: CSARVNGPVSFF. The CDR3 coding sequence is TGCAGTGCTAGAGTTAACGGACCCGTGTCGTTCTTC.

This clonotype has at least ten counts. This chain connects TRBV5-5 to TRBJ2-6, with D hard to call. Trimming cost V 1 base and J 0 bases, with 8 bases left between them. This CDR3 spans 16 amino acids. The V gene's germline CDR1 is SGHKS and CDR2 YYEKEE (reference sequence). The CDR3 DNA follows: TGTGCCAGCAGCTTGCGCCAGAGCTCTGGGGCCAACGTCCTGACTTTC. As protein: CASSLRQSSGANVLTF.

This clonotype was observed at least ten times. The chain has TRBV19 and TRBJ1-2; no clear D. Trimming shortened V by 5 bases and J by 4 bases, and 11 bases separated the two germline ends. Germline V gene lookup returns CDR1 LNHDA and CDR2 SQIVND (reference sequence). The CDR3 is 13 amino acids. CDR3 loop: CASSPADGYGYTF. Here the CDR3 DNA reads TGTGCCAGTAGTCCGGCGGATGGCTATGGCTACACCTTC.

In its sample, this clonotype was seen many times. The chain is built from TRBV12-3 or TRBV12-4 and TRBJ2-5; D perhaps matches TRBD1 (6 bases). Deletions cut 7 bases from V and 0 bases from J, with 12 bases between. The CDR3 is made up of 14 amino acids. The DNA for the CDR3 is TGTGCCAGCAACCCTACAGGGTACCAAGAGACCCAGTACTTC. This translates into CASNPTGYQETQYF.

The chain uses TRBV7-9 and TRBJ2-5; 10 positions match TRBD1. Germline-derived CDR1 and CDR2 are SEHNR and FQNEAQ (reference sequence). The CDR3 has 18 amino acids. Unmatched junction bases numbered 14, after V lost 4 bases and J lost 3 bases. CDR3 DNA sequence: TGTGCCAGCAGCTACCGGGACAGGGGTGAGGGAGAAGAAGAGACCCAGTACTTC. Translating gives CASSYRDRGEGEEETQYF.

In this sample, this clonotype turned up a few times. The genes are TRBV7-2 and TRBJ1-6; weak D call: TRBD1 (5 bases). V was trimmed by 7 bases and J by 2 bases, leaving 12 bases between them. The V gene's germline CDR1 is SGHTA and CDR2 FQGNSA. This CDR3 has 15 amino acids. The CDR3, as DNA: TGTGCCAGCACCGGAGGGGTGGCCTATAATTCACCCCTCCACTTT. It codes for CASTGGVAYNSPLHF.

As to this clonotype: A single base separates this from a much larger clone, so it may be a read error. Because it lacks the conserved phenylalanine or tryptophan at the end, this CDR3 is likely a read error. The J gene is TRBJ1-2, the V gene TRBV20-1; D remains ambiguous. Trimming cost V 5 bases and J 4 bases, with 11 bases left between them. Per germline, CDR1 DFQATT and CDR2 SNEGSKA (reference sequence). The CDR3 has 12 amino acids. This CDR3 reads CSAERGGYGYTL. CDR3 coding DNA: TGCAGTGCTGAGCGGGGAGGCTATGGCTACACCTTA.

This clonotype was seen only a few times. This chain joins TRBV5-1 and TRBJ2-1; D may be TRBD1 or TRBD2 (5 bases each). Germline V gene data show CDR1 as SGHRS and CDR2 as YFSETQ. This CDR3 has 12 amino acids. Trimming left V 4 bases short and J 10 bases short, with 12 bases between. CDR3 in amino acids: CASSDGTPEQFF. In DNA, the CDR3 is TGCGCCAGCAGCGACGGGACCCCGGAGCAGTTCTTC. The variable domain in full, with the rest retrieved from reference TRBV5-1 and TRBJ2-1, is KAGVTQTPRYLIKTRGQQVTLSCSPISGHRSVSWYQQTPGQGLQFLFEYFSETQRNKGNFPGRFSGRQFSNSRSEMNVSTLELGDSALYLCASSDGTPEQFFGPGTRLTVL.

Of note for this clonotype: The junction departs from germline at one end; a sequencing error may be responsible. The V call is TRBV9, the J call TRBJ2-1, with no clear D. The V gene's germline CDR1 is SGDLS and CDR2 YYNGEE. The CDR3 covers 15 residues. The CDR3 DNA follows: TGTGCCAGCAGCGTAAACTACCGGAACAAAGGAGAGCAGTTATTC. Translation gives CASSVNYRNKGEQLF.

This clonotype was observed many times. J is TRBJ2-7 and V is TRBV18; no clear D. CDR3 length equals 12 residues. Germline lookup yields CDR1 KGHSH and CDR2 LQKENI. V lost 6 bases, J lost 1 base, and 7 bases lay in between. The CDR3 nucleotides are TGTGCCAGCTCCACTATTTCCTACGAGCAGTACTTC. Protein: CASSTISYEQYF.

This clonotype was recorded many times. V gene TRBV5-5 combines with J gene TRBJ2-1; 9 positions agree with TRBD2. The ends lost 1 base at V and 6 bases at J; junction bases unmatched: 11. CDR3 length equals 17 residues. CDR1 and CDR2 from the germline V gene are SGHKS and YYEKEE (reference sequence). CDR3 DNA: TGTGCCAGCAGCTTGATATTGGCTAGCGGGATCCCCAATGAGCAGTTCTTC. It translates to CASSLILASGIPNEQFF.

There are many counts of this clonotype. This chain links TRBV9 with TRBJ2-1; tentatively, D is TRBD2 (6 bases). The CDR3 has 15 residues. Per germline, CDR1 SGDLS and CDR2 YYNGEE. Between the trimmed V and J ends, which lost 3 bases and 7 bases, there was a span of 17 bases. CDR3 bases: TGTGCCAGCAGCGAGGCCCCTAGCGTGGGGAATGAGCAGTTCTTC. It encodes CASSEAPSVGNEQFF. The full variable domain, completed using reference TRBV9 and TRBJ2-1, is DSGVTQTPKHLITATGQRVTLRCSPRSGDLSVYWYQQSLDQGLQFLIQYYNGEERAKGNILERFSAQQFPDLHSELNLSSLELGDSALYFCASSEAPSVGNEQFFGPGTRLTVL.

This clonotype was counted many times. V gene TRBV6-2 or TRBV6-3 combines with J gene TRBJ2-6; 9 bases are a match to TRBD1. Per the germline V gene, CDR1 is MNHEY and CDR2 is SVGEGT. The CDR3 sequence is 18 residues long. With 6 bases clipped from V and 0 bases from J, the junction kept 9 bases outside the gene matches. This chain's CDR3 is CASRDPGTGSSGANVLTF. In nucleotides, the CDR3 is TGTGCCAGCAGAGACCCCGGGACAGGGAGCTCTGGGGCCAACGTCCTGACTTTC.

This clonotype showed up many times. The V gene is TRBV12-3 or TRBV12-4, the J gene TRBJ2-6; 7 bases line up with TRBD2. The CDR3 has 17 amino acids. Losses at the gene ends were 6 bases for V and 13 bases for J; bases not matched to a gene: 21. CDR3 nucleotides: TGTGCCAGCAGGCCCCTGAGGGCGACTAGCTCCCCTTTAGTCCTGACTTTC. Residues: CASRPLRATSSPLVLTF.

The sample holds many counts of this clonotype. V is TRBV5-1 and J is TRBJ2-7; unclear D gene. CDR1 and CDR2 from the germline V gene are SGHRS and YFSETQ. The CDR3 loop spans 15 amino acids. The ends were cut back, 1 base at V and 2 bases at J, with 13 bases in the middle. CDR3 loop: CASSLSLGLAYEQYF. CDR3 nucleotides: TGCGCCAGCAGCTTGTCGCTTGGCCTCGCCTACGAGCAGTACTTC.

This clonotype has at least ten counts. This chain joins TRBV15 and TRBJ2-1, with 12 nucleotides matching TRBD1. The CDR3 consists of 16 residues. Looked up from germline, CDR1 is LNHNV and CDR2 is YYDKDF (reference sequence). V was clipped by 1 base and J by 12 bases; unmatched bases: 10. The CDR3 spells CATSRGPGQGAKGQFF. Written as DNA, the CDR3 is TGTGCCACCAGCAGAGGACCGGGACAGGGGGCGAAAGGGCAGTTCTTC.

This clonotype was seen ten or more times. The chain uses TRBV20-1 and TRBJ1-2; no definite D call. The CDR3 is 12 amino acids. The germline CDR1 and CDR2 sequences are DFQATT and SNEGSKA (reference sequence). Trimming pared 3 bases from V and 6 bases from J, leaving 11 bases between. The CDR3, as DNA: TGCAGTGCTAGTAGGTCGTCGGATGGCTACACCTTC. This codes for CSASRSSDGYTF.

This clonotype has a count of ten or more. The chain employs TRBV20-1 and TRBJ1-4, with TRBD1 as a possible D gene (5 bases). The CDR3 is 14 residues long. The V gene's germline CDR1 is DFQATT and CDR2 SNEGSKA (reference sequence). The CDR3 region has the DNA TGCAGCGCCGTTGTGGGGCTGGGGGATGAAAAACTGTTTTTT. This sequence encodes CSAVVGLGDEKLFF.

This clonotype occurred many times. The V gene is TRBV9, the J gene TRBJ2-5, with 11 nucleotides matching TRBD2. Unmatched junction bases numbered 9, after V lost 0 bases and J lost 5 bases. Germline V gene sequence: CDR1 SGDLS, CDR2 YYNGEE. This CDR3 has 17 amino acids. The CDR3 sequence: CASSVGLAGGVEETQYF. The DNA of the CDR3 is TGTGCCAGCAGCGTAGGGCTAGCGGGAGGAGTTGAGGAGACCCAGTACTTC.

The table lists this clonotype with many counts. The rearrangement links TRBV6-4 to TRBJ2-3; the D is unclear. Germline V gene sequence: CDR1 MRHNA, CDR2 SNTAGT. Trimming pared 6 bases from V and 2 bases from J, leaving 12 bases between. This CDR3 is 14 amino acids long. This chain's CDR3 is CASSLGMVTDTQYF. The CDR3 coding sequence is TGTGCCAGCAGCCTAGGGATGGTCACAGATACGCAGTATTTT.

The gene calls are TRBV12-3 or TRBV12-4 and TRBJ2-4; maybe TRBD2 (6 bases). The germline V and J ends were trimmed by 3 bases and 6 bases, with 12 bases remaining between them. The CDR3 is made up of 14 amino acids. The CDR3 coding sequence is TGTGCCAGCAGTTTGCTAGGCGGGGCAAACATTCAGTACTTC. Protein: CASSLLGGANIQYF.

This clonotype has ten or more counts. This chain connects TRBV7-2 to TRBJ2-7; 7 bases line up with TRBD2. The germline V gene encodes CDR1 SGHTA and CDR2 FQGNSA. The CDR3 has 13 residues. V gave up 5 bases and J gave up 7 bases; unmatched junction bases: 8. The CDR3 DNA is TGTGCCAGCAGCCGCCGACTAGCAAGGGAGCAGTACTTC. Translating gives CASSRRLAREQYF.

This clonotype was observed at least ten times. The J gene is TRBJ1-2, the V gene TRBV5-6; tentative D call: TRBD1 (6 bases). The germline V gene encodes CDR1 SGHDT and CDR2 YYEEEE. The CDR3 contains 18 residues. Trimming took off 1 base at V and 4 bases at J, with 23 bases between the two ends. CDR3 protein: CASSLPGNVLTGLYGYTF. The CDR3 DNA is TGTGCCAGCAGCTTGCCTGGAAACGTGCTGACAGGCCTCTATGGCTACACCTTC.

This clonotype was observed many times. The V gene is TRBV12-3 or TRBV12-4, the J gene TRBJ1-2; 9 bases map to TRBD1. The ends lost 3 bases at V and 4 bases at J; junction bases unmatched: 6. The CDR3 has 15 residues. The CDR3 loop is CASSFLQGASYGYTF. The CDR3 DNA is TGTGCCAGCAGTTTCCTACAGGGGGCAAGCTATGGCTACACCTTC.

This clonotype was seen ten or more times. The chain carries TRBV6-2 or TRBV6-3 and TRBJ1-2; tentative D call: TRBD1 (6 bases). The CDR3 contains 14 residues. CDR1 MNHEY and CDR2 SVGEGT come from the germline V gene. V was trimmed by 2 bases and J by 6 bases, leaving 13 bases between them. CDR3 residues: CASSYGGRGNGYTF. The CDR3 nucleotides read TGTGCCAGCAGTTACGGCGGCAGGGGAAATGGCTACACCTTC.

This clonotype has ten or more counts. The junction and the germline gene differ at one end; a read error may be behind it. V is TRBV20-1 and J is TRBJ2-2; the match to TRBD1 covers 7 bases. Germline V CDR1 and CDR2: DFQATT, SNEGSKA (reference sequence). CDR3 length equals 15 residues. The CDR3 DNA reads as TGCAGTGCTCGCCTCGGGACAGCGAAAACCGGGGAGCTGTTTTTT. This gives the protein CSARLGTAKTGELFF.

This clonotype was counted many times. This chain joins TRBV5-1 and TRBJ1-5; D is possibly TRBD1 (6 bases). The V gene lost 0 bases and the J gene lost 1 base, with 14 bases spanning the gap. The CDR3 has 17 amino acids. The germline gives CDR1 SGHRS, CDR2 YFSETQ. DNA for the CDR3: TGCGCCAGCAGCTTGGCGTTGGGGGCGGCGAGCAATCAGCCCCAGCATTTT. Amino acids: CASSLALGAASNQPQHF.

This clonotype was counted ten times or more. The V and J genes are TRBV25-1 and TRBJ1-2; 7 bases fit TRBD1. Germline V gene lookup returns CDR1 MGHDK and CDR2 SYGVNS. CDR3 length: 13 amino acids. The ends lost 5 bases at V and 3 bases at J; junction bases unmatched: 3. CDR3 nucleotides: TGTGCCAGCAGTCGGGACAGACACTATGGCTACACCTTC. It codes for CASSRDRHYGYTF.

This clonotype was seen many times. V and J are TRBV5-1 and TRBJ2-7, with TRBD1 identical over 8 bases. The trim removed 0 bases at V and 2 bases at J, leaving 1 base unmatched. CDR3 length: 14 amino acids. Germline CDR1 is SGHRS and CDR2 is YFSETQ. For the CDR3, the DNA is TGCGCCAGCAGCTTGGGACAGGGGCCCTACGAGCAGTACTTC. It encodes CASSLGQGPYEQYF. The whole variable domain, filled in from reference TRBV5-1 and TRBJ2-7, reads KAGVTQTPRYLIKTRGQQVTLSCSPISGHRSVSWYQQTPGQGLQFLFEYFSETQRNKGNFPGRFSGRQFSNSRSEMNVSTLELGDSALYLCASSLGQGPYEQYFGPGTRLTVT.